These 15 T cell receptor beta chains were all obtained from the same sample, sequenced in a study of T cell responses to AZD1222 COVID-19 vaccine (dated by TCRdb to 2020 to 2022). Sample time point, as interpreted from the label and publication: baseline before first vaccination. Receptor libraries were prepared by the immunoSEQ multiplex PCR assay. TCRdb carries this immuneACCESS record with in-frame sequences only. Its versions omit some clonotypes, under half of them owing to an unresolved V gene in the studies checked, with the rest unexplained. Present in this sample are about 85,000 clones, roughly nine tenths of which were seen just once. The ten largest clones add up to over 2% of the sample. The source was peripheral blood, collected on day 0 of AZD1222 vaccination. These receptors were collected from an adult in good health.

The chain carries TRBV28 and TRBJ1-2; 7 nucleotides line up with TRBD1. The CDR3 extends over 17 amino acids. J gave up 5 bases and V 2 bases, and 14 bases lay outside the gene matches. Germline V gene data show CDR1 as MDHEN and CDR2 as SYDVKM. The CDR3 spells CASSLILQGSLGYGYTF. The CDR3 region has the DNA TGTGCCAGCAGTTTAATACTACAGGGGTCCCTTGGGTATGGCTACACCTTC.

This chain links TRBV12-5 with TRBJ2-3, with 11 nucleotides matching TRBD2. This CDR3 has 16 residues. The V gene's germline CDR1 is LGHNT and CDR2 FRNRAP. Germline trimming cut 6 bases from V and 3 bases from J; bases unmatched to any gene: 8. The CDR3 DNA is TGTGCTAGTGGGGCTGGACTAGCGGGTTCTACAGATACGCAGTATTTT. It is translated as CASGAGLAGSTDTQYF.

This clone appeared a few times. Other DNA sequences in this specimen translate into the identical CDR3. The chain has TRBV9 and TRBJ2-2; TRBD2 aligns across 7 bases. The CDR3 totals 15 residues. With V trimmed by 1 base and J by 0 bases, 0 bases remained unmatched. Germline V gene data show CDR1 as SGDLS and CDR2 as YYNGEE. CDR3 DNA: TGTGCCAGCAGCGTACTAGCGGCGAACACCGGGGAGCTGTTTTTT. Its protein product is CASSVLAANTGELFF.

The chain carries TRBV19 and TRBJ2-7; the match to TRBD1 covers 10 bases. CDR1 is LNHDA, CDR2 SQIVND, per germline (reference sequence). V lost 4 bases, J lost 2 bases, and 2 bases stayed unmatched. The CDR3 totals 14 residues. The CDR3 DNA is TGTGCCAGTAGTAATGGACAGGGGGCCTACGAGCAGTACTTC. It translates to CASSNGQGAYEQYF.

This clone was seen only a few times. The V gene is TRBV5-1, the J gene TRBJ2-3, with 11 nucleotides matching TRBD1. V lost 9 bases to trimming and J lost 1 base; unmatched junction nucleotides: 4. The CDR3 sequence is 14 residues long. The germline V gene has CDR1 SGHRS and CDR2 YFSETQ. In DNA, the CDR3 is TGCGCCACCGGACAGGGGGCTGGCACAGATACGCAGTATTTT. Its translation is CATGQGAGTDTQYF.

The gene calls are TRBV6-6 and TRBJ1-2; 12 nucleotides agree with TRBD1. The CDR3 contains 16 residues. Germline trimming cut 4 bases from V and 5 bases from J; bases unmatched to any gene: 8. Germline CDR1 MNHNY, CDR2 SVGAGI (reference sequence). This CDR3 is CASSSSGQGAPYGYTF. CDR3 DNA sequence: TGTGCCAGCAGTTCCTCGGGACAGGGGGCACCTTATGGCTACACCTTC.

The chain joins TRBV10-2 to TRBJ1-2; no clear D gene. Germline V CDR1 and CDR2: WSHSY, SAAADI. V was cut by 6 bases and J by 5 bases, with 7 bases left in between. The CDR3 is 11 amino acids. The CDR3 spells CASSEWYGYTF. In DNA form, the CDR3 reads TGCGCCAGCAGCGAATGGTATGGCTACACCTTC.

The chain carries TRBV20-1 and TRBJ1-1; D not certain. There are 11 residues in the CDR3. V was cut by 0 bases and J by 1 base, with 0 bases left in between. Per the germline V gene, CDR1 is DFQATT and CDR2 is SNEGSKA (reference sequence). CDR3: CSARENTEAFF. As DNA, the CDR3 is TGCAGTGCTAGAGAGAACACTGAAGCTTTCTTT.

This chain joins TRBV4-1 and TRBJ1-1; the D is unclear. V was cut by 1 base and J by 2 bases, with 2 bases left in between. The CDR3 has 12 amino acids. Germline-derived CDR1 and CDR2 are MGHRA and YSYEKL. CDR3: CASSQGNTEAFF. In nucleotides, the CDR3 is TGCGCCAGCAGCCAAGGCAACACTGAAGCTTTCTTT.

CDR3: CASSLNHNSYNEQFF. In nucleotides, the CDR3 is TGTGCCAGCAGCTTGAATCACAACTCCTACAATGAGCAGTTCTTC. The chain links TRBV7-2 to TRBJ2-1; D not resolved. Trimming took 3 bases from V and 0 from J, leaving 9 bases between them. This CDR3 region has 15 residues. The germline gives CDR1 SGHTA, CDR2 FQGNSA.

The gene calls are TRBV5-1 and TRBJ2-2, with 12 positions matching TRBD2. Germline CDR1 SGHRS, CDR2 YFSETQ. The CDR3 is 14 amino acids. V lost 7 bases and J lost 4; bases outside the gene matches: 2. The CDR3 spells CASRTSGTTGELFF. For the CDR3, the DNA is TGCGCCAGCCGGACTAGCGGGACCACCGGGGAGCTGTTTTTT.

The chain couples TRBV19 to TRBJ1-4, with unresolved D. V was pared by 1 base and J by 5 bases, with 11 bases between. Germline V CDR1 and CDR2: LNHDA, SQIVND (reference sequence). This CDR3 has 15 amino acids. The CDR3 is CASSIGLSRNEKLFF. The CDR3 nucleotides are TGTGCCAGTAGTATAGGACTTAGCAGGAATGAAAAACTGTTTTTT.

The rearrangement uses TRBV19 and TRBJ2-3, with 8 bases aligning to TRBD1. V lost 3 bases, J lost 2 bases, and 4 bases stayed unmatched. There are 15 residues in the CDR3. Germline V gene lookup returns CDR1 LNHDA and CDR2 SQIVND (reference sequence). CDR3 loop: CASSIRTGFTDTQYF. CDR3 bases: TGTGCCAGTAGTATTAGGACAGGGTTCACAGATACGCAGTATTTT.

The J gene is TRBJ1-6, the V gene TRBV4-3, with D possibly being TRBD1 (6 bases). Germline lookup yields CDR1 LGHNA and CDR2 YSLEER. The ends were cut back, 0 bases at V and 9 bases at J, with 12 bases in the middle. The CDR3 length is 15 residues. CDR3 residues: CASSQDTGARSPLHF. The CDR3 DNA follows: TGCGCCAGCAGCCAAGATACGGGGGCGCGTTCACCCCTCCACTTT.

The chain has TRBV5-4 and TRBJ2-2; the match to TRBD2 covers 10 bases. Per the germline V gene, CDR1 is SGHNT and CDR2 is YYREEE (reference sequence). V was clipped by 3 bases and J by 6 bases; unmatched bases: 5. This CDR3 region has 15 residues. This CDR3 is CASSSGLAISGELFF. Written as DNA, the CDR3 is TGTGCCAGCAGCTCGGGACTAGCGATTTCCGGGGAGCTGTTTTTT.